A single sample is the source of the 12 T cell receptor beta chains below, sequenced in a study of T cells in Graves' hyperthyroidism and ophthalmopathy. RNA transcripts were the template for amplifying TCR beta CDR3 regions. The HTBI primer set drove a first-round RT-PCR of the TCR CDR3. TCRdb processed the multiplex PCR reads anew with MiXCR; each CDR3 protein has one entry. Counted here are 300,000 to 350,000 distinct CDR3 sequences, about 15% occurring once; the ten biggest clones make up 33%. Sequencing used blood. The receptors stem from a man younger than 45 with Graves' hyperthyroidism.

There are many counts of this clonotype. CDR3 coding DNA: TGTGCCAGCAGTGGGAACAGGGCCACTGAAGCTTTCTTT. It translates to CASSGNRATEAFF. This chain connects TRBV6-1 to TRBJ1-1; D is possibly TRBD1 (6 bases). The V end lost 4 bases, the J end lost 4 bases, and 10 bases lay between the germline ends. CDR3 length: 13 amino acids. CDR1 MNHNS and CDR2 SASEGT come from the germline V gene.

This clonotype was seen many times. The chain uses TRBV2 and TRBJ1-6, with D hard to call. The germline gives CDR1 SNHLY, CDR2 FYNNEI. V was clipped by 3 bases and J by 5 bases, with 8 bases between them. This CDR3 spans 14 amino acids. In DNA, the CDR3 is TGTGCCAGCAGTGAGGCGGGAGATAATTCACCCCTCCACTTT. Translated: CASSEAGDNSPLHF.

This chain links TRBV7-8 with TRBJ2-1; 14 bases are shared with TRBD2. CDR3 length equals 17 residues. The germline V gene has CDR1 SGHVS and CDR2 FQNEAQ. J lost 7 bases, V lost 3 bases, and 8 bases had no gene match. CDR3 DNA sequence: TGTGCCAGCAGCTTTTATTGGACTAGCGGGAGGTTTAATGAGCAGTTCTTC. Amino acids: CASSFYWTSGRFNEQFF.

A few counts support this clonotype. The chain links TRBV6-1 to TRBJ2-7, with a tentative D call TRBD2 (6 bases). Trimming removed 7 bases from V and 4 bases from J, with 14 bases in between. Germline CDR1 is MNHNS and CDR2 is SASEGT. This CDR3 contains 13 residues. CDR3 bases: TGTGCCAGCAAGGGTCCGGGAGCGTACGAGCAGTACTTC. This codes for CASKGPGAYEQYF.

This clonotype occurred many times. CDR3 bases: TGCAGTGCTAAAAATATAGCGGGAGGGCCGGACACCGGGGAGCTGTTTTTT. Amino acid sequence: CSAKNIAGGPDTGELFF. V and J are TRBV20-1 and TRBJ2-2; 11 nucleotides line up with TRBD2. The length of the CDR3 is 17 residues. CDR1 and CDR2 from the germline V gene are DFQATT and SNEGSKA (reference sequence). V gave up 4 bases and J gave up 3 bases; unmatched junction bases: 10.

Regarding this clonotype: This may be a read error: a much more frequent sequence differs by one nucleotide. This chain uses TRBV18 with TRBJ1-1, with D maybe TRBD1 (5 bases). V gave up 3 bases and J gave up 0 bases, with 8 bases separating them. Germline CDR1 and CDR2: KGHSH and LQKENI. The CDR3 consists of 14 residues. CDR3 sequence: CASSPTAMNTEAFF. The DNA of the CDR3 is TGTGCCAGCTCACCGACAGCCATGAACACTGAAGCTTTCTTT. The full variable domain, rest sourced from reference TRBV18 and TRBJ1-1, is NAGVMQNPRHLVRRRGQEARLRCSPMKGHSHVYWYRQLPEEGLKFMVYLQKENIIDESGMPKERFSAEFPKEGPSILRIQQVVRGDSAAYFCASSPTAMNTEAFFGQGTRLTVV.

The genes are TRBV6-1 and TRBJ1-3, with D uncertain. V was pared by 1 base and J by 3 bases, with 7 bases between. This CDR3 is 14 amino acids long. Germline V gives CDR1 MNHNS, CDR2 SASEGT. CDR3 bases: TGTGCCAGCAGTGAAGGGACGGGTGGAAACACCATATATTTT. Residues: CASSEGTGGNTIYF.

This clonotype was seen ten or more times. CDR3 sequence (DNA): TGTGCCAGCAGCACGCGACTTGCCGCCAATGAAAAACTGTTTTTT. This codes for CASSTRLAANEKLFF. The J gene is TRBJ1-4, the V gene TRBV3-1, with no clear D. Trimming cost V 5 bases and J 5 bases, with 15 bases left between them. The CDR3 is made up of 15 amino acids. The germline V gene has CDR1 LGHDT and CDR2 YNNKEL (reference sequence).

The V gene is TRBV6-1, the J gene TRBJ2-5, with 8 bases aligning to TRBD1. CDR3 length equals 16 residues. Germline CDR1 is MNHNS and CDR2 is SASEGT. Unmatched junction bases numbered 8, after V lost 3 bases and J lost 2 bases. The CDR3 is CASSEAVRGLQETQYF. The CDR3 nucleotides are TGTGCCAGCAGTGAGGCGGTCAGGGGGCTACAAGAGACCCAGTACTTC.

This clonotype was counted at least ten times. The chain uses TRBV10-3 and TRBJ1-1; 7 positions agree with TRBD1. Per the germline V gene, CDR1 is ENHRY and CDR2 is SYGVKD. Losses at the gene ends were 1 base for V and 7 bases for J; bases not matched to a gene: 3. This CDR3 has 13 residues. The CDR3 spells CAISEYRGGEAFF. The CDR3 DNA sequence: TGTGCCATCAGTGAGTACAGGGGAGGTGAAGCTTTCTTT.

This clonotype was recorded a few times. CDR3 in amino acids: CASSEGPGETQYF. Here the CDR3 DNA reads TGTGCCAGCAGTGAAGGGCCGGGAGAGACCCAGTACTTC. The chain links TRBV6-1 to TRBJ2-5; D gene unclear. The CDR3 extends over 13 amino acids. Germline assignment: CDR1 MNHNS and CDR2 SASEGT. The ends were cut back, 1 base at V and 4 bases at J, with 7 bases in the middle.

J is TRBJ2-7 and V is TRBV14; 8 positions match TRBD1. V lost 3 bases, J lost 2 bases, and 15 bases stayed unmatched. CDR1 and CDR2 (germline): SGHDN, FVKESK. The CDR3 consists of 18 residues. Here the CDR3 reads CASSHIGQGAYPPYEQYF. Written as DNA, the CDR3 is TGTGCCAGCAGCCATATAGGACAGGGCGCCTATCCCCCCTACGAGCAGTACTTC. The full variable domain, its missing parts supplied by reference TRBV14 and TRBJ2-7, is EAGVTQFPSHSVIEKGQTVTLRCDPISGHDNLYWYRRVMGKEIKFLLHFVKESKQDESGMPNNRFLAERTGGTYSTLKVQPAELEDSGVYFCASSHIGQGAYPPYEQYFGPGTRLTVT.